A single sample gave rise to the 21 T cell receptor beta chains below, sequenced in a study of blood T cell repertoires in COVID-19. Libraries were prepared by immunoSEQ multiplex PCR; TCRdb keeps only in-frame clonotypes and omits some of them. The repertoire holds about 160,000 clones, around 85% seen once, with roughly 6% in the top ten. The sample taken for sequencing was PBMCs or T cells enriched from blood (not recorded which). Source of these receptors: a woman in her forties with acute COVID-19.

The chain employs TRBV3-1 (or the pseudogene TRBV3-2) and TRBJ2-1, with 10 nucleotides matching TRBD2. Germline CDR1 LGHDT, CDR2 YNNKEL (reference sequence). The CDR3 extends over 18 amino acids. V trimming: 5 bases; J trimming: 3 bases; junction bases outside the gene matches: 13. The CDR3 region has the DNA TGTGCCAGCAGCTCCACAGGGGCTAGCGGGAGTTTCTACAATGAGCAGTTCTTC. Its protein is CASSSTGASGSFYNEQFF.

The V gene is TRBV10-2, the J gene TRBJ2-2, with TRBD2 identical over 7 bases. CDR1 is WSHSY and CDR2 is SAAADI in the germline V gene. The trim removed 2 bases at V and 5 bases at J, leaving 8 bases unmatched. The CDR3 runs to 16 residues. The CDR3 nucleotides read TGCGCCAGCAGTGAGGGGCGGGAGAATCCGACCGGGGAGCTGTTTTTT. Translation gives CASSEGRENPTGELFF.

The chain has TRBV14 and TRBJ2-7; 7 bases match TRBD1. This CDR3 spans 17 amino acids. Germline trimming cut 3 bases from V and 2 bases from J; bases unmatched to any gene: 13. The germline V gene encodes CDR1 SGHDN and CDR2 FVKESK. The CDR3 DNA sequence: TGTGCCAGCAGCCAGCAGTCGACAGGGAGAAATACCTACGAGCAGTACGTC. Translated, it gives CASSQQSTGRNTYEQYV.

The V gene is TRBV18, the J gene TRBJ1-5, with D perhaps TRBD1 (5 bases). Per germline, CDR1 KGHSH and CDR2 LQKENI. The CDR3 totals 18 residues. V was shortened by 1 base and J by 5 bases, with 21 bases between the two germline ends. The CDR3 DNA follows: TGTGCCAGCTCACCACAGCGGGGGTCCCCCAGTCAAGATCAGCCCCAGCATTTT. Protein: CASSPQRGSPSQDQPQHF.

The chain has TRBV9 and TRBJ2-7; D perhaps matches TRBD2 (6 bases). The CDR3 contains 14 residues. CDR1 SGDLS and CDR2 YYNGEE come from the germline V gene. The ends were cut back, 2 bases at V and 3 bases at J, with 12 bases in the middle. The CDR3 sequence: CASSVGGGFYEQYF. CDR3 bases: TGTGCCAGCAGCGTCGGGGGTGGGTTCTACGAGCAGTACTTC.

This chain links TRBV5-6 with TRBJ2-1, with 12 bases aligning to TRBD2. The CDR3 has 17 residues. V lost 4 bases to trimming and J lost 7 bases; unmatched junction nucleotides: 12. In germline, CDR1 is SGHDT, CDR2 YYEEEE. CDR3 loop: CASSRQGLAGGRNEQFF. Here the CDR3 DNA reads TGTGCCAGCAGCCGCCAGGGACTAGCGGGTGGCAGGAATGAGCAGTTCTTC.

CDR3 in amino acids: CASSTLQSNQPQHF. CDR3 in DNA: TGTGCCAGCAGCACTCTACAGAGCAATCAGCCCCAGCATTTT. The chain combines TRBV21-1 with TRBJ1-5; no DNA check was done on the table's D call, TRBD1. TRBV21-1 is deemed a pseudogene. The CDR3 loop spans 14 amino acids.

This chain uses TRBV19 with TRBJ1-1; 8 bases are shared with TRBD1. This CDR3 has 16 residues. CDR1 is LNHDA, CDR2 SQIVND, per germline (reference sequence). The ends lost 7 bases at V and 1 base at J; junction bases unmatched: 11. This CDR3 reads CASTLSRGRTNTEAFF. Written as DNA, the CDR3 is TGTGCCAGTACCCTTAGCAGGGGGCGAACGAACACTGAAGCTTTCTTT.

This clone appeared a few times. The V call is TRBV4-1, the J call TRBJ1-4, with 9 nucleotides matching TRBD1. V lost 6 bases to trimming and J lost 8 bases; unmatched junction nucleotides: 10. This CDR3 has 15 amino acids. Germline V gives CDR1 MGHRA, CDR2 YSYEKL. CDR3 sequence: CASSPQGATGEKLFF. The DNA of the CDR3 is TGCGCCAGCAGTCCACAGGGGGCGACGGGAGAAAAACTGTTTTTT.

The rearrangement links TRBV27 to TRBJ1-1; D is unclear. V lost 5 bases to trimming and J lost 3 bases, with 10 bases between them. This CDR3 has 13 residues. Germline values: CDR1 MNHEY, CDR2 SMNVEV (reference sequence). The CDR3 protein is CASSTYSDTEAFF. CDR3 bases: TGTGCCAGCAGTACTTATTCGGACACTGAAGCTTTCTTT.

The chain employs TRBV5-1 and TRBJ1-6; 7 bases line up with TRBD1. The V gene end was trimmed by 1 base and the J gene end by 7 bases; junction bases not matched to a gene: 2. CDR3 length: 14 amino acids. Germline V gene sequence: CDR1 SGHRS, CDR2 YFSETQ. In nucleotides, the CDR3 is TGCGCCAGCAGCTTGCAACAGGGGAATTCACCCCTCCACTTT. It encodes CASSLQQGNSPLHF.

The genes are TRBV6-5 and TRBJ2-1; possibly TRBD2 for D (5 bases). V was pared by 8 bases and J by 4 bases, with 12 bases between. Germline V lookup: CDR1 MNHEY, CDR2 SVGAGI. The CDR3 totals 13 residues. CDR3 residues: CASGEPFYNEQFF. The CDR3 DNA is TGTGCCAGCGGGGAGCCTTTTTACAATGAGCAGTTCTTC.

This chain links TRBV5-1 with TRBJ2-7; 10 nucleotides align to TRBD1. Germline loops: CDR1 SGHRS, CDR2 YFSETQ. The CDR3 covers 16 residues. V trimming: 4 bases; J trimming: 5 bases; junction bases outside the gene matches: 12. This CDR3 is CASSGLGQGYGNEQYF. The DNA of the CDR3 is TGCGCCAGCAGCGGATTGGGACAGGGGTATGGTAACGAGCAGTACTTC.

The V and J genes are TRBV5-5 and TRBJ1-1, with D possibly being TRBD1 (5 bases). The CDR3 runs 15 residues. Germline V CDR1 and CDR2: SGHKS, YYEKEE (reference sequence). Trimming shortened V by 4 bases and J by 5 bases, and 18 bases separated the two germline ends. CDR3 protein: CASSPLGVGGTEAFF. In nucleotides, the CDR3 is TGTGCCAGCAGCCCATTGGGGGTTGGGGGGACTGAAGCTTTCTTT.

The chain uses TRBV2 and TRBJ1-1; D call uncertain. This CDR3 comprises 12 residues. CDR1 SNHLY and CDR2 FYNNEI come from the germline V gene. V lost 4 bases, J lost 4 bases, and 7 bases lay in between. CDR3 bases: TGTGCCAGCAGTGTAGGAGGCACTGAAGCTTTCTTT. This gives the protein CASSVGGTEAFF.

As regards this clone: One end of the junction fails to match germline, which may point to a read error. The rearrangement joins TRBV10-2 to TRBJ1-1; D gene unclear. The CDR3 totals 13 residues. Germline lookup yields CDR1 WSHSY and CDR2 SAAADI. The CDR3 protein is CASSQSETTEAFF. In DNA form, the CDR3 reads TGCGCCAGCAGTCAGTCGGAGACCACTGAAGCTTTCTTT.

The V gene is TRBV19, the J gene TRBJ2-2, with 9 positions matching TRBD2. Losses at the gene ends were 8 bases for V and 8 bases for J; bases not matched to a gene: 12. The germline CDR1 and CDR2 sequences are LNHDA and SQIVND (reference sequence). The CDR3 contains 15 residues. CDR3 nucleotides: TGTGCCAGTTCCCCAGCGGGAGGACTAAGGGGGGAGCTGTTTTTT. Amino acids: CASSPAGGLRGELFF.

The V call is TRBV27, the J call TRBJ2-5; TRBD2 matches at 8 bases. The CDR3 covers 17 residues. Trimming cost V 5 bases and J 3 bases; bases outside gene matches: 14. In germline, CDR1 is MNHEY, CDR2 SMNVEV (reference sequence). CDR3 sequence: CASSPERTGGLKETQYF. The CDR3 DNA reads as TGTGCCAGCAGTCCCGAGAGGACGGGAGGGTTGAAAGAGACCCAGTACTTC.

V is TRBV7-3 and J is TRBJ2-1; perhaps TRBD2 as D (5 bases). The germline V gene has CDR1 SGHTA and CDR2 FQGTGA. Between the trimmed V and J ends, which lost 2 bases and 5 bases, there was a span of 16 bases. The CDR3 loop spans 16 amino acids. The CDR3 loop is CASSLPRTGSNNEQFF. As DNA, the CDR3 is TGTGCCAGCAGCTTACCGAGGACGGGGTCAAACAATGAGCAGTTCTTC.

The rearrangement links TRBV10-3 to TRBJ2-7, with D uncertain. CDR1 is ENHRY and CDR2 is SYGVKD in the germline V gene. V was clipped by 4 bases and J by 6 bases, with 16 bases between them. This CDR3 spans 14 amino acids. CDR3 residues: CAISVSAVRAEQYF. Written as DNA, the CDR3 is TGTGCCATCAGTGTCTCCGCGGTCAGAGCCGAGCAGTACTTC.

The CDR3 loop reads CASSLKGGQGGTGELFF. The CDR3 DNA sequence: TGTGCCAGCAGCTTAAAGGGAGGACAGGGAGGTACCGGGGAGCTGTTTTTT. V usage is TRBV7-3 and J usage is TRBJ2-2, with 8 bases lining up with TRBD1. The CDR3 length is 17 residues. After removal of 1 base from V and 5 bases from J, the junction contained 9 bases not matched to a gene. Germline lookup yields CDR1 SGHTA and CDR2 FQGTGA. Together with reference TRBV7-3 and TRBJ2-2, the CDR3 gives the full variable domain: GAGVSQTPSNKVTEKGKYVELRCDPISGHTALYWYRQSLGQGPEFLIYFQGTGAADDSGLPNDRFFAVRPEGSVSTLKIQRTERGDSAVYLCASSLKGGQGGTGELFFGEGSRLTVL.